This T cell receptor (beta chain) was recorded in a study of blood T cell repertoires in COVID-19. Overall study: Sources were T cells, B-cell-depleted T cells, or PBMCs; the material itself was cDNA or gDNA.

As originally analysed: Reference gene primers were amplified, and this amplification served to estimate nucleated cell counts. TCRdb keeps only in-frame clones here, not all; method: immunoSEQ multiplex PCR. That table gives V, J and clone size, and the DNA gave D and trimming. The data show approximately 470,000 clones, roughly nine tenths seen once. Study members were between about 18 and 89 years old and lived in 25 or so US regions. Germline CDR1 reads MNHEY; CDR2 reads SVGAGI. This CDR3 is 13 amino acids long. Unmatched junction bases numbered 2, after V lost 6 bases and J lost 5 bases. This TCR was recovered from a woman between 18 and 30 years old who had recovered from COVID-19. Sequenced material: PBMCs or T cells enriched from blood (not recorded which). V is TRBV6-5 and J is TRBJ1-2; 11 bases align to TRBD1. This CDR3 reads CASRDRGLYGYTF. The CDR3 DNA reads as TGTGCCAGCAGGGACAGGGGGCTATATGGCTACACCTTC.